The clone carrying this TCR beta chain was seen ten or more times. Its antigen remains unidentified. The sample comes from a study of metastatic and nonmetastatic thyroid tumors. Whole-study context: Both malignant and benign thyroid patients supplied peripheral blood and tumor or nodule tissue samples, across which the repertoires of these patients were then compared. Notes on the study in general: In both blood and tumor samples, TCR beta diversity was reported significantly higher for malignant than benign nodules.

The germline gives CDR1 MGHRA, CDR2 YSYEKL. V dropped 4 bases and J dropped 5 bases, with 20 bases sitting between them. CDR3 length: 16 residues. Original processing methods: CDR3 was compared across clinicopathological groups, and the resulting differences were used to build a distant-metastasis classifier for papillary thyroid cancer. TCRdb re-analyzed the PCR reads using MiXCR. Clone size and V and J calls follow TCRdb, not the original study. The data show about 46,000 clones, with roughly a quarter seen just once and more than 3% held by the top ten. Before thyroid surgery, none of the patients had received any treatment.

J is TRBJ2-5 and V is TRBV4-1; possibly TRBD2 for D (5 bases). Sequenced sample: blood. This receptor was identified in a male donor with papillary thyroid cancer or a benign thyroid nodule (not recorded which). Some clones in this sample may be carry-over from other donors' samples. The CDR3: CASSPEMGGGRETQYF. The CDR3 DNA reads TGCGCCAGCAGCCCGGAAATGGGCGGAGGTCGGGAGACCCAGTACTTC.